One and the same sample provided the 23 T cell receptor beta chains below, sequenced in a study of T cell clonality in common variable immunodeficiency. Sequencing was performed with immunoSEQ multiplex PCR; in TCRdb, only in-frame clones are kept and a portion is missing. The sample was found to contain roughly 29,000 clones, and every one recurs. Sequencing input: peripheral blood mononuclear cells. These receptors all come from a person aged 18 to 70 in good health.

Many counts were recorded for this clone. The sequenced fragment ends 3 residues before the CDR3 boundary, so the rest is inferred from the germline J gene. The chain combines TRBV19 with TRBJ2-2; the match to TRBD2 covers 7 bases. Germline-derived CDR1 and CDR2 are LNHDA and SQIVND (reference sequence). This CDR3 is built from 14 residues. V lost 9 bases to trimming and J lost 2 bases; unmatched junction nucleotides: 6. The CDR3 protein is CASNRDYNTGELFF. The part of the CDR3 DNA that was read is TGTGCCAGCAACCGGGACTACAACACCGGGGAG. Full variable domain (missing parts from reference TRBV19 and TRBJ2-2): DGGITQSPKYLFRKEGQNVTLSCEQNLNHDAMYWYRQDPGQGLRLIYYSQIVNDFQKGDIAEGYSVSREKKESFPLTVTSAQKNPTAFYLCASNRDYNTGELFFGEGSRLTVL.

With regard to this clone: The CDR3 is cut off 3 residues early in the read; its end comes from the germline J gene. This chain connects TRBV7-8 to TRBJ1-5, with D uncertain. Trimming stripped 1 base from V and 0 bases from J, with 4 bases between. Per the germline V gene, CDR1 is SGHVS and CDR2 is FQNEAQ. The CDR3 covers 14 residues. The covered CDR3 bases are TGTGCCAGCAGCTTAGATTATAGCAATCAGCCC. Its translation is CASSLDYSNQP. The whole CDR3 is CASSLDYSNQPQHF.

This clone was seen repeatedly, ten times or more. Read coverage stops 3 residues before the CDR3 terminus; the germline J gene supplies the remainder. The rearrangement links TRBV7-8 to TRBJ2-1; 11 bases map to TRBD2. CDR1 and CDR2 (germline): SGHVS, FQNEAQ. V was clipped by 0 bases and J by 2 bases; unmatched bases: 6. The CDR3 loop spans 18 amino acids. The CDR3 sequence is CASSLAQIAGGPYNEQFF. CDR3 bases read: TGTGCCAGCAGCTTAGCACAAATAGCGGGGGGGCCCTACAATGAG.

This clone was seen a few times. Sequencing ends 3 residues short of the CDR3 end; the germline J gene provides the rest. This sequence joins TRBV19 and TRBJ2-2; D not certain. The CDR3 runs 13 residues. The germline CDR1 and CDR2 sequences are LNHDA and SQIVND (reference sequence). CDR3: CASSARTNEKLFF. The sequenced part of the CDR3 DNA is TGTGCCAGTAGTGCAAGAACTAATGAAAAG.

This clone has just a few counts. The CDR3 region is CASTRRSRDNEQFF. CDR3 DNA, as far as it was read: TGTGCCAGCACGCGGCGATCCAGGGACAATGAG. The chain is built from TRBV2 and TRBJ2-1; D is perhaps TRBD1 (5 bases). Read sequence stops 3 residues before the CDR3 end, and the germline J gene provides the missing end. Germline V gene data show CDR1 as SNHLY and CDR2 as FYNNEI. The ends were cut back, 7 bases at V and 5 bases at J, with 15 bases in the middle. The CDR3 spans 14 residues.

There are many counts of this clone. Read sequence stops 3 residues before the CDR3 end, and the germline J gene provides the missing end. This sequence joins TRBV7-8 and TRBJ2-1; D is perhaps TRBD1 (8 bases). This CDR3 contains 13 residues. Trimming cost V 3 bases and J 8 bases, with 11 bases left between them. CDR1 SGHVS and CDR2 FQNEAQ come from the germline V gene. Partial CDR3 DNA: TGTGCCAGCAGCTTTACAGGGGGGGATGAG. It codes for CASSFTGGDE. The entire CDR3 protein is CASSFTGGDEQFF. The entire variable domain, with the rest obtained from reference TRBV7-8 and TRBJ2-1, is as follows: GAGVSQSPRYKVAKRGQDVALRCDPISGHVSLFWYQQALGQGPEFLTYFQNEAQLDKSGLPSDRFFAERPEGSVSTLKIQRTQQEDSAVYLCASSFTGGDEQFFGPGTRLTVL.

This clone was seen many times. The CDR3 end falls 3 residues outside the read, so it is completed with the germline J gene. The genes are TRBV7-3 and TRBJ1-6, with no clear D. Trimming stripped 5 bases from V and 10 bases from J, with 24 bases between. The CDR3 loop spans 17 amino acids. Germline CDR1 is SGHTA and CDR2 is FQGTGA. The CDR3 DNA, read in part, is TGTGCCAGCAGCCGCATAAACAAGGACCTGGCTAGCTCACCC. Its translation is CASSRINKDLASSP. The whole CDR3 reads CASSRINKDLASSPLHF.

The sample holds many counts of this clone. The CDR3 end lies 3 residues beyond the end of the read and is filled in from the germline J gene. The chain joins TRBV6-2 or TRBV6-3 to TRBJ2-7; 10 bases are a match to TRBD1. CDR1 is MNHEY, CDR2 SVGEGT, per germline. CDR3 size: 16 residues. Unmatched junction bases numbered 9, after V lost 2 bases and J lost 5 bases. The CDR3 reads CASSYLLDRGLHEQYF. The sequenced part of the CDR3 DNA is TGTGCCAGCAGTTACCTTCTTGACAGGGGGCTCCACGAG.

This clone occurred a few times. The DNA ends 3 residues before the CDR3 does, and the rest of the CDR3 is filled in from the germline J gene. The J gene is TRBJ2-5, the V gene TRBV13, with no clear D. From germline, CDR1 is PRHDT and CDR2 FYEKMQ (reference sequence). V shed 2 bases and J shed 1 base, with 8 bases lying between them. The CDR3 runs to 14 residues. The CDR3 sequence is CASSLNPSQETQYF. The part of the CDR3 DNA that was read is TGTGCCAGCAGCTTAAATCCCTCCCAAGAGACC.

This clone was seen repeatedly, ten times or more. The CDR3 goes on 3 residues after the read ends, and that part is filled in from the germline J gene. This rearrangement joins TRBV10-3 to TRBJ1-6; 7 positions match TRBD1. The CDR3 contains 14 residues. Germline V gene lookup returns CDR1 ENHRY and CDR2 SYGVKD. J lost 9 bases, V lost 8 bases, and 10 bases had no gene match. Incomplete CDR3 DNA: TGTGCCATCTCCCCAGACAGGGAGTCTTCACCC. Its translation is CAISPDRESSP. The CDR3 as a whole reads CAISPDRESSPLHF.

This clone was observed many times. The CDR3 end falls 3 residues outside the read, so it is completed with the germline J gene. The sample holds other DNA sequences that translate to the same CDR3. This chain joins TRBV19 and TRBJ1-1; 7 bases align to TRBD1. Trimming removed 1 base from V and 3 bases from J; junction bases left unmatched: 5. The length of the CDR3 is 15 residues. CDR1 and CDR2 (germline): LNHDA, SQIVND (reference sequence). This chain's CDR3 is CASSIGGQGDTEAFF. The sequenced part of the CDR3 DNA is TGTGCCAGTAGTATAGGCGGGCAGGGGGACACTGAA.

This clone was detected ten times or more. Coverage ceases 3 residues before the CDR3 finishes, and the germline J gene fills in the end. The chain uses TRBV6-2 or TRBV6-3 and TRBJ2-1; maybe TRBD2 (7 bases). V lost 6 bases, J lost 5 bases, and 17 bases lay in between. This CDR3 has 15 residues. Germline CDR1 is MNHEY and CDR2 is SVGEGT. The CDR3 bases that were read are TGTGCCAGCAGACCTACGGGGGGCCCCGACAATGAG. This encodes CASRPTGGPDNE. The CDR3 in full is CASRPTGGPDNEQFF.

By share of the sample, this clone is medium-sized. With the read ending 3 residues before the CDR3 end, the germline J gene is used to fill in that end. The chain employs TRBV19 and TRBJ2-3, with D perhaps matching TRBD1 (5 bases). Trimming removed 3 bases at V and 2 bases at J, with 12 bases between. This CDR3 has 15 residues. Per germline, CDR1 LNHDA and CDR2 SQIVND (reference sequence). The CDR3 sequence: CASSIVQGDTDTQYF. The sequenced CDR3 bases are TGTGCCAGTAGTATCGTTCAGGGCGACACAGATACG.

This clone was recorded at least ten times. The read comes to an end 3 residues before the CDR3 does, leaving the germline J gene to fill in the end. The chain joins TRBV10-3 to TRBJ1-2, with 9 bases lining up with TRBD1. V trimming: 2 bases; J trimming: 4 bases; junction bases outside the gene matches: 5. CDR3 length: 15 amino acids. Germline V gene lookup returns CDR1 ENHRY and CDR2 SYGVKD. CDR3 DNA, as far as it was read: TGTGCCATCAGTGAGAGCGGGACAGGGACCTATGGC. Translation: CAISESGTGTYG. The complete CDR3 reads CAISESGTGTYGYTF.

Worth noting for this clone: The read terminates 3 residues ahead of where the CDR3 ends, so the germline J gene completes it. This sequence joins TRBV2 and TRBJ1-5; 8 bases line up with TRBD1. CDR1 and CDR2 from the germline V gene are SNHLY and FYNNEI. The trim removed 6 bases at V and 4 bases at J, leaving 8 bases unmatched. CDR3 size: 15 residues. The CDR3 protein is CASRAGTGGNQPQHF. CDR3 DNA (partial): TGTGCCAGCAGAGCCGGGACAGGCGGTAATCAGCCC.

This clone was picked up many times. From the germline J gene comes the end of the CDR3, since the read stops 3 residues before it. The V and J genes are TRBV5-1 and TRBJ1-1; D might be TRBD1 (6 bases). Germline V gene sequence: CDR1 SGHRS, CDR2 YFSETQ. CDR3 length equals 16 residues. Trimming removed 3 bases at V and 5 bases at J, with 20 bases between. The CDR3 sequence is CASSWGGVRGITEAFF. CDR3 bases read: TGCGCCAGCAGCTGGGGGGGGGTCAGGGGAATAACTGAA.

This clone has ten or more counts. Read coverage stops 3 residues before the CDR3 terminus; the germline J gene supplies the remainder. This rearrangement joins TRBV5-1 to TRBJ2-5; 10 bases line up with TRBD1. Per germline, CDR1 SGHRS and CDR2 YFSETQ. Losses at the gene ends were 7 bases for V and 7 bases for J; bases not matched to a gene: 10. The CDR3 runs to 14 residues. CDR3: CASGTGTGAGTQYF. The part of the CDR3 DNA that was read is TGCGCCAGCGGAACCGGGACAGGGGCGGGGACC.

The table lists this clone with many counts. With the read ending 3 residues before the CDR3 end, the germline J gene is used to fill in that end. The chain uses TRBV5-1 and TRBJ1-5, with D tentatively TRBD1 (6 bases). The V end lost 1 base, the J end lost 0 bases, and 8 bases lay between the germline ends. The CDR3 contains 15 residues. CDR1 SGHRS and CDR2 YFSETQ come from the germline V gene. This CDR3 reads CASSLNRDSNQPQHF. The DNA read from the CDR3 is TGCGCCAGCAGCTTGAACAGGGATAGCAATCAGCCC.

Of note for this clone: Coverage ceases 3 residues before the CDR3 finishes, and the germline J gene fills in the end. The J gene is TRBJ1-2, the V gene TRBV16; a possible D gene is TRBD1 (5 bases). Trimming shortened V by 4 bases and J by 0 bases, and 9 bases separated the two germline ends. There are 14 residues in the CDR3. Per the germline V gene, CDR1 is KGHSY and CDR2 is FQNENV. Incomplete CDR3 DNA: TGTGCCAGCAGCCCCCCGACAGCTAACTATGGC. Its protein is CASSPPTANYG. In full, the CDR3 is CASSPPTANYGYTF.

In its sample, this clone was seen many times. The read ends 3 residues before the CDR3 terminus; that terminus is restored from the germline J gene. The genes are TRBV19 and TRBJ2-1; a weak D match, TRBD1 (5 bases). The CDR3 extends over 13 amino acids. Between the trimmed V and J ends, which lost 3 bases and 5 bases, there was a span of 8 bases. The V gene's germline CDR1 is LNHDA and CDR2 SQIVND (reference sequence). The CDR3 is CASSIFRDNEQFF. CDR3 bases read: TGTGCCAGTAGTATTTTCAGGGACAATGAG. The complete variable domain, with remaining parts taken from reference TRBV19 and TRBJ2-1, reads DGGITQSPKYLFRKEGQNVTLSCEQNLNHDAMYWYRQDPGQGLRLIYYSQIVNDFQKGDIAEGYSVSREKKESFPLTVTSAQKNPTAFYLCASSIFRDNEQFFGPGTRLTVL.

In this sample, this clone turned up many times. The read comes to an end 3 residues before the CDR3 does, leaving the germline J gene to fill in the end. The chain recombines TRBV5-1 with TRBJ2-3; perhaps TRBD1 as D (6 bases). The germline V and J ends were trimmed by 3 bases and 5 bases, with 19 bases remaining between them. CDR3 length: 16 amino acids. Germline loops: CDR1 SGHRS, CDR2 YFSETQ. The covered CDR3 bases are TGCGCCAGCAGCTCCGGGACACTTAAGGTTGTAGATACG. It translates to CASSSGTLKVVDT. The CDR3 in full is CASSSGTLKVVDTQYF.

This clone turned up a few times. The read terminates 3 residues ahead of where the CDR3 ends, so the germline J gene completes it. V is TRBV19 and J is TRBJ2-7, with 7 bases aligning to TRBD1. The CDR3 loop spans 13 amino acids. Germline V lookup: CDR1 LNHDA, CDR2 SQIVND (reference sequence). Losses at the gene ends were 5 bases for V and 6 bases for J; bases not matched to a gene: 7. The sequenced CDR3 bases are TGTGCCAGTAGTCCGGGACAGTCGTTCGAG. Protein product: CASSPGQSFE. The complete CDR3 protein is CASSPGQSFEQYF.

With regard to this clone: The read ends 3 residues shy of where the CDR3 ends; the end is completed using the germline J gene. The chain combines TRBV11-3 with TRBJ2-3; TRBD1 or TRBD2 may be the D gene (5 bases each). This CDR3 is 13 amino acids long. Germline values: CDR1 SGHNT, CDR2 YENEEA. Trimming removed 5 bases from V and 6 bases from J, with 12 bases in between. CDR3: CASSPQGVDTQYF. The sequenced CDR3 bases are TGTGCCAGCAGCCCCCAGGGAGTCGATACG.